The sequence of this T cell receptor beta chain was determined in a study of blood T cell repertoires in COVID-19. Overall study context: Researchers got acute and convalescent COVID-19 samples from the United States, Italy and Spain.

Sequenced by immunoSEQ multiplex PCR; TCRdb stores in-frame clones only, minus some. The sample yields more than 70,000 clones, approximately 86% seen once. The junction had 5 bases not matched to a gene; V was cut back by 6 bases and J by 6 bases. Germline CDR1 reads KGHSH; CDR2 reads LQKENI. The CDR3 is made up of 13 amino acids. Sequenced sample: peripheral blood. The sequence derives from a man aged 55 to 70 with acute or convalescent COVID-19. The chain has TRBV18 and TRBJ2-7, with 10 bases matching TRBD1. CDR3: CASSGTGVPEQYF. CDR3 nucleotides: TGTGCCAGCTCCGGGACAGGGGTTCCCGAGCAGTACTTC.